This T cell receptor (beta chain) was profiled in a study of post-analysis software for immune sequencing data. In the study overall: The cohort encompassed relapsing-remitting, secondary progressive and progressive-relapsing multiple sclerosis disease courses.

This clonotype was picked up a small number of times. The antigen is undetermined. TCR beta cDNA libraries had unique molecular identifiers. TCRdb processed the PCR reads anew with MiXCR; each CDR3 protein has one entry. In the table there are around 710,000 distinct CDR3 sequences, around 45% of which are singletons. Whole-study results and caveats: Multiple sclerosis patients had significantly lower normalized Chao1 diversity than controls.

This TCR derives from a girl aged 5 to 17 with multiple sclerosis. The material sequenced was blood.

The CDR3 loop is CASTQGADGGSPLHF. Here the CDR3 DNA reads TGTGCCAGCACCCAAGGGGCAGACGGGGGATCACCCCTCCACTTT. This chain connects TRBV6-5 to TRBJ1-6; D perhaps matches TRBD1 (5 bases). The germline gives CDR1 MNHEY, CDR2 SVGAGI. The CDR3 extends over 15 amino acids. The V and J ends lost 7 bases and 10 bases respectively, with 20 bases between them.